Presented here are 18 T cell receptor beta chains from one specimen sequenced in a study of cytomegalovirus exposure and HLA in healthy donors (dated by TCRdb to between 2016 and 2019). Receptor amplification or capture employed the immunoSEQ multiplex PCR assay. What TCRdb holds here is the immuneACCESS table cut down to in-frame rearrangements. Part of the clones is not present; checked against another copy, under half of the missing clones reflect an unresolved V gene, and the others are unexplained. A total of some 340,000 clones appear in this sample, roughly 90% of them only once. Over 1% of the sample rests with the top ten. Sequencing was carried out using PBMCs. The receptor set was obtained from a woman in her thirties in good health and CMV-seropositive.

The sample holds one count of this clone. V is TRBV28 and J is TRBJ1-2; D possibly corresponds to TRBD1 (6 bases). The CDR3 totals 16 residues. V gave up 7 bases and J gave up 5 bases, with 23 bases separating them. Germline CDR1 is MDHEN and CDR2 is SYDVKM. The CDR3 DNA follows: TGTGCCAGCACACCTTTGGGCTCCAGGGGAGCATATGGCTACACCTTC. Its translation is CASTPLGSRGAYGYTF.

This chain uses TRBV11-2 with TRBJ2-2; 7 bases fit TRBD2. This CDR3 has 18 residues. Trimming removed 5 bases from V and 0 bases from J; junction bases left unmatched: 12. The V gene's germline CDR1 is SGHAT and CDR2 FQNNGV. The CDR3 DNA reads as TGTGCCAGCAGCCATTTGCGGGGGAAAGATCCGAACACCGGGGAGCTGTTTTTT. As protein: CASSHLRGKDPNTGELFF.

The V and J genes are TRBV29-1 and TRBJ2-1, with 8 nucleotides matching TRBD2. CDR1 and CDR2 from the germline V gene are SQVTM and ANQGSEA. Trimming at V came to 8 bases and at J to 7 bases, leaving 13 bases not matched to a gene. The length of the CDR3 is 14 residues. CDR3 protein: CSNAPSGRGNEQFF. CDR3 sequence (DNA): TGCAGCAACGCGCCCTCCGGGAGGGGTAATGAGCAGTTCTTC.

This clone was counted between two and nine times. The CDR3 is CASRDRGLLYNSPLHF. The CDR3 DNA reads TGTGCCAGCAGGGACAGGGGATTGCTCTATAATTCACCCCTCCACTTT. This chain links TRBV2 with TRBJ1-6, with 9 bases that match TRBD1. Trimming removed 6 bases from V and 3 bases from J; junction bases left unmatched: 6. The CDR3 loop spans 16 amino acids. Germline CDR1 is SNHLY and CDR2 is FYNNEI.

The chain recombines TRBV19 with TRBJ2-3, with D possibly matching TRBD1 (5 bases). This CDR3 is built from 15 residues. Trimming took 3 bases from V and 0 from J, leaving 10 bases between them. Germline values: CDR1 LNHDA, CDR2 SQIVND (reference sequence). CDR3 region: CASSIFKGSTDTQYF. CDR3 coding DNA: TGTGCCAGTAGTATTTTTAAGGGGAGCACAGATACGCAGTATTTT. The full variable domain, completed using reference TRBV19 and TRBJ2-3, is DGGITQSPKYLFRKEGQNVTLSCEQNLNHDAMYWYRQDPGQGLRLIYYSQIVNDFQKGDIAEGYSVSREKKESFPLTVTSAQKNPTAFYLCASSIFKGSTDTQYFGPGTRLTVL.

The V and J genes are TRBV30 and TRBJ1-4; 7 nucleotides agree with TRBD1. V gave up 4 bases and J gave up 4 bases; unmatched junction bases: 3. This CDR3 region has 13 residues. Germline loops: CDR1 GTSNPN, CDR2 SVGIG (reference sequence). The CDR3 spells CAWTGGSNEKLFF. The CDR3 DNA follows: TGTGCCTGGACAGGGGGAAGTAATGAAAAACTGTTTTTT. Combining the CDR3 with reference TRBV30 and TRBJ1-4 gives the whole variable domain SQTIHQWPATLVQPVGSPLSLECTVEGTSNPNLYWYRQAAGRGLQLLFYSVGIGQISSEVPQNLSASRPQDRQFILSSKKLLLSDSGFYLCAWTGGSNEKLFFGSGTQLSVL.

This clone appeared a few times. The rearrangement links TRBV2 to TRBJ2-7; D is undetermined. Germline V CDR1 and CDR2: SNHLY, FYNNEI. The V and J ends lost 3 bases and 2 bases respectively, with 14 bases between them. The CDR3 has 15 amino acids. Written as DNA, the CDR3 is TGTGCCAGCAGTGATAAGACGGCCGGCCCCTACGAGCAGTACTTC. It is translated as CASSDKTAGPYEQYF.

The rearrangement uses TRBV4-1 and TRBJ2-3; D is ambiguous. The V end was cut by 1 base, the J end by 5 bases, with 4 bases between. Germline values: CDR1 MGHRA, CDR2 YSYEKL. This CDR3 has 12 amino acids. The DNA for the CDR3 is TGCGCCAGCAGCCAAGTTCAAGATACGCAGTATTTT. It yields the protein CASSQVQDTQYF.

The chain combines TRBV28 with TRBJ2-7, with D tentatively TRBD2 (6 bases). CDR1 is MDHEN and CDR2 is SYDVKM in the germline V gene. Trimming removed 7 bases from V and 1 base from J, with 11 bases in between. This CDR3 spans 13 amino acids. CDR3 in DNA: TGTGCCAGCACGATCGGAGGGTCCTACGAGCAGTACTTC. Its protein product is CASTIGGSYEQYF.

V and J are TRBV27 and TRBJ1-4, with 7 bases lining up with TRBD1. The CDR3 extends over 16 amino acids. Per the germline V gene, CDR1 is MNHEY and CDR2 is SMNVEV (reference sequence). V shed 1 base, J shed 3 bases, and the junction held 5 bases outside the gene matches. The CDR3 loop reads CASSLFGTAANEKLFF. In DNA, the CDR3 is TGTGCCAGCAGTTTATTTGGGACAGCGGCTAATGAAAAACTGTTTTTT.

On this clone: The sample contains more than one DNA sequence encoding this CDR3. Written as DNA, the CDR3 is TGTGCCAGCAGCGTAGGACAGGGAGGCGAGACCCAGTACTTC. Translation gives CASSVGQGGETQYF. The chain is built from TRBV9 and TRBJ2-5; the D gene is possibly TRBD1 (7 bases). CDR1 SGDLS and CDR2 YYNGEE come from the germline V gene. The CDR3 is 14 residues long. Trimming shortened V by 0 bases and J by 5 bases, and 11 bases separated the two germline ends.

The chain combines TRBV30 with TRBJ1-4; TRBD1 aligns across 8 bases. The CDR3 runs 16 residues. Germline V gene data show CDR1 as GTSNPN and CDR2 as SVGIG (reference sequence). The J segment lost 3 bases and the V segment lost 2 bases, leaving 8 bases of the junction unmatched. The CDR3: CAWSSGGGRANEKLFF. The DNA of the CDR3 is TGTGCCTGGAGTTCAGGGGGCGGACGGGCTAATGAAAAACTGTTTTTT.

DNA of the CDR3: TGTGCCAGCAGCCCCTACGGCCGGCAGGGCCGATCCTACGAGCAGTACTTC. Translating gives CASSPYGRQGRSYEQYF. This chain connects TRBV9 to TRBJ2-7; TRBD1 might be the D (5 bases). V was clipped by 4 bases and J by 1 base, with 21 bases between them. The CDR3 sequence is 17 residues long. The germline CDR1 and CDR2 sequences are SGDLS and YYNGEE.

The chain combines TRBV18 with TRBJ1-1; TRBD1 might be the D (5 bases). V gave up 3 bases and J gave up 1 base, with 9 bases separating them. The CDR3 totals 14 residues. Germline CDR1 KGHSH, CDR2 LQKENI. Here the CDR3 reads CASSPVGGNTEAFF. CDR3 DNA: TGTGCCAGCTCACCTGTGGGGGGGAACACTGAAGCTTTCTTT.

The chain uses TRBV5-4 and TRBJ2-7, with a possible D match to TRBD2 (6 bases). The CDR3 sequence is 13 residues long. Germline-derived CDR1 and CDR2 are SGHNT and YYREEE (reference sequence). Trimming left V 0 bases short and J 6 bases short, with 10 bases between. CDR3 in amino acids: CASSLGGGSEQYF. The CDR3 DNA is TGTGCCAGCAGCTTGGGTGGAGGGTCCGAGCAGTACTTC.

The V call is TRBV27, the J call TRBJ1-1; D is perhaps TRBD1 (6 bases). This CDR3 comprises 19 residues. Germline-derived CDR1 and CDR2 are MNHEY and SMNVEV (reference sequence). V was cut by 3 bases and J by 3 bases, with 26 bases left in between. The CDR3 bases are TGTGCCAGCAGTTTCGTGGGTCCGCGGGACAAGCGCGGGGACACTGAAGCTTTCTTT. Translation: CASSFVGPRDKRGDTEAFF.

The chain has TRBV7-2 and TRBJ2-7; D perhaps matches TRBD1 (6 bases). V was pared by 7 bases and J by 3 bases, with 13 bases between. Per the germline V gene, CDR1 is SGHTA and CDR2 is FQGNSA. CDR3 size: 13 residues. The CDR3 protein is CASTGRGGYEQYF. In nucleotides, the CDR3 is TGTGCCAGCACAGGAAGAGGGGGCTACGAGCAGTACTTC.

The rearrangement links TRBV7-8 to TRBJ1-1; D uncertain. The V and J ends lost 2 bases and 5 bases respectively, with 12 bases between them. Germline V gene lookup returns CDR1 SGHVS and CDR2 FQNEAQ. This CDR3 is built from 14 residues. CDR3 coding DNA: TGTGCCAGCAGCTTACGACCCGAAGGTACTGAAGCTTTCTTT. Amino acids: CASSLRPEGTEAFF.